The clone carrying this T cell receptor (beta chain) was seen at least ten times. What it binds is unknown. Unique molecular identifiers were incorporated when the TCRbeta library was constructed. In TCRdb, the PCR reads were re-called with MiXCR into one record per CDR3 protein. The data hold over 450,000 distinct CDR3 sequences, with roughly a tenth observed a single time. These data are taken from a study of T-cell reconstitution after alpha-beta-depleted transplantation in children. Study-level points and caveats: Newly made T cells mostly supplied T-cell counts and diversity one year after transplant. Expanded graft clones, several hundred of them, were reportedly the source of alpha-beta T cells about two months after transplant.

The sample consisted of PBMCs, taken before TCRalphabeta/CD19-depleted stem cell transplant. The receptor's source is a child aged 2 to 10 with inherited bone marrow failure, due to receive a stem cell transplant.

For the CDR3, the DNA is TGTGCCAGCAGCGGCGACTCGTATACGCAGTATTTT. Encoded protein: CASSGDSYTQYF. This chain joins TRBV7-2 and TRBJ2-3, with no clear D. The germline CDR1 and CDR2 sequences are SGHTA and FQGNSA. Trimming took off 5 bases at V and 7 bases at J, with 10 bases between the two ends. The CDR3 length is 12 residues.